A selection of T cell receptor beta chains follows, all from one sample in a study of OX40 agonist ivuxolimab in advanced cancers. Produced via immunoSEQ multiplex PCR; TCRdb's table is partial and in-frame only. The table shows about 86,000 clones, with 80% to 90% occurring only once. The sequenced sample was CD4+ or CD8+ T cells sorted from blood, obtained in a trial of the OX40 agonist ivuxolimab. The receptors here all came from an adult with an advanced solid tumor such as melanoma, head and neck, liver or kidney cancer. Both conserved end residues are part of each CDR3. A D gene is named only where the DNA matches it firmly. Expanded clones get a size class; other rows say once, few or many, or leave the size out.

D: -
size: -
J: TRBJ2-1
V: TRBV6-6
DNA: TGTGCCAGCAGTCAGGGAAGCGTTTACAATGAGCAGTTCTTC
CDR3: CASSQGSVYNEQFF

D: TRBD2
size: -
J: TRBJ2-5
V: TRBV7-9
DNA: TGTGCCAGCAGCAAACTAGCGACCCAAGAGACCCAGTACTTC
CDR3: CASSKLATQETQYF

D: -
size: -
J: TRBJ2-7
V: TRBV4-2
DNA: TGTGCCAGCAGCCAAGAAGGCAGATACGAGCAGTACTTC
CDR3: CASSQEGRYEQYF

D: -
size: few
J: TRBJ2-7
V: TRBV11-2
DNA: TGTGCCAGCAGCTTAGCGGGGACCTACGAGCAGTACTTC
CDR3: CASSLAGTYEQYF

D: -
size: -
J: TRBJ2-4
V: TRBV28
DNA: TGTGCCAGCAATTTTAACCGGGACATACTAGCCAAAAACATTCAGTACTTC
CDR3: CASNFNRDILAKNIQYF

D: TRBD1
size: -
J: TRBJ2-7
V: TRBV28
DNA: TGTGTCAGCAGTTTCCTCCGGACAGGTTCCTACGAGCAGTACTTC
CDR3: CVSSFLRTGSYEQYF

D: -
size: -
J: TRBJ2-1
V: TRBV19
DNA: TGTGCCAGTAGTATGGGGATCCTCCCGAACAATGAGCAGTTCTTC
CDR3: CASSMGILPNNEQFF

D: -
size: -
J: TRBJ1-5
V: TRBV15
DNA: TGTGCCACCAGCAAGGGAGGGACCAATCAGCCCCAGCATTTT
CDR3: CATSKGGTNQPQHF

D: -
size: -
J: TRBJ1-5
V: TRBV21-1
DNA: TGTGCCAGCAGCCCTATCGGTGGAGGGAACTTTAGCAATCAGCCCCAGCATTTT
CDR3: CASSPIGGGNFSNQPQHF

D: -
size: -
J: TRBJ2-2
V: TRBV6-5
DNA: TGTGCCAGCAGTTACTCGAGGTCGAACACCGGGGAGCTGTTTTTT
CDR3: CASSYSRSNTGELFF

D: -
size: -
J: TRBJ1-2
V: TRBV7-2
DNA: TGTGCCAGCAGCTTAAACAGGGCGTACTATGGCTACACCTTC
CDR3: CASSLNRAYYGYTF

D: -
size: -
J: TRBJ2-3
V: TRBV21-1
DNA: TGTGCCAGCAGCAAAGCGCGGGACAGGGGCCTACCTACGCAGTATTTT
CDR3: CASSKARDRGLPTQYF

D: -
size: -
J: TRBJ2-1
V: TRBV11-2
DNA: TGTGCCAGCAGCTCGTTCAGGGGGGAGCTTTACAATGAGCAGTTCTTC
CDR3: CASSSFRGELYNEQFF

D: TRBD1
size: -
J: TRBJ1-4
V: TRBV9
DNA: TGTGCCAGCAGCGCCAGGGGGAGTAGGGAAAAACTGTTTTTT
CDR3: CASSARGSREKLFF

D: TRBD2
size: once
J: TRBJ2-7
V: TRBV30
DNA: TGTGCCTGGAGGGCTAGCGGTCCCTCCTACGAGCAGTACTTC
CDR3: CAWRASGPSYEQYF

D: TRBD1
size: once
J: TRBJ2-1
V: TRBV19
DNA: TGTGCCAGTAAACCTGGGGACAGTAGAGGCTACAATGAGCAGTTCTTC
CDR3: CASKPGDSRGYNEQFF

D: TRBD1
size: -
J: TRBJ2-7
V: TRBV5-1
DNA: TGCGCCAGCAGCTTGGCTTGGGACAGGGACACCTACGAGCAGTACTTC
CDR3: CASSLAWDRDTYEQYF

D: TRBD2
size: -
J: TRBJ2-7
V: TRBV2
DNA: TGTGCCAGCAGGGCCGCTAGCGGGAGTACTTACGAGCAGTACTTC
CDR3: CASRAASGSTYEQYF

D: -
size: -
J: TRBJ2-1
V: TRBV29-1
DNA: TGCAGCGTTTACCGGTACAATGAGCAGTTCTTC
CDR3: CSVYRYNEQFF

D: -
size: -
J: TRBJ2-5
V: TRBV7-9
DNA: TGTGCCAGCAGCATCAGGGGAGCGGAGACCCAGTACTTC
CDR3: CASSIRGAETQYF

D: -
size: -
J: TRBJ2-2
V: TRBV7-3
DNA: TGTGCCAGCAGCCGTTCGACGCCAGGGGCCGGGGAGCTGTTTTTT
CDR3: CASSRSTPGAGELFF

D: -
size: few
J: TRBJ2-7
V: TRBV2
DNA: TGTGCCAGCAGTGGGGGGATAGCGCGCTCCTACGAGCAGTACTTC
CDR3: CASSGGIARSYEQYF

D: -
size: once
J: TRBJ2-2
V: TRBV6-6
DNA: TGTGCCACCCACGGACACCAATTCACCGGGGAGCTGTTTTTT
CDR3: CATHGHQFTGELFF

D: -
size: -
J: TRBJ2-4
V: TRBV6-4
DNA: TGTGCCAGCAGCCCGGGTTCGGCGGGCAAAAACATTCAGTACTTC
CDR3: CASSPGSAGKNIQYF

D: TRBD1
size: -
J: TRBJ2-5
V: TRBV7-3
DNA: TGTGCCAGCAGCCGGGACAGGGGAAACCAAGAGACCCAGTACTTC
CDR3: CASSRDRGNQETQYF

D: -
size: medium-sized
J: TRBJ1-5
V: TRBV19
DNA: TGTGCCAGTAGTATAGATCGGGCCCGGGCCACCAATCAGCCCCAGCATTTT
CDR3: CASSIDRARATNQPQHF

D: -
size: -
J: TRBJ2-2
V: TRBV6-5
DNA: TGTGCCAGCAGTTACTCTTGGGGGACCGGGGAGCTGTTTTTT
CDR3: CASSYSWGTGELFF

D: -
size: -
J: TRBJ2-2
V: TRBV14
DNA: TGTGCCAGCAGCCTATATCTGAACACCGGGGAGCTGTTTTTT
CDR3: CASSLYLNTGELFF

D: -
size: -
J: TRBJ1-1
V: TRBV7-3
DNA: TGTGCCAGCAGCCTCTTTCTGGGAGGAGGCACTGAAGCTTTCTTT
CDR3: CASSLFLGGGTEAFF

D: TRBD2
size: -
J: TRBJ2-1
V: TRBV27
DNA: TGTGCCAGCAGTGACCCCGGGACTAGCGGGAGTGGTGAGCAGTTCTTC
CDR3: CASSDPGTSGSGEQFF

D: TRBD2
size: -
J: TRBJ2-6
V: TRBV4-3
DNA: TGCGCCAGCAGCCAAGAGGCACTAGCGATTACTGGGGCCAACGTCCTGACTTTC
CDR3: CASSQEALAITGANVLTF

D: TRBD2
size: -
J: TRBJ2-3
V: TRBV5-5
DNA: TGTGCCAGCAGCTTTAGGGTGGTAGCGGGGGCACCAGGCCGAGGAGATACGCAGTATTTT
CDR3: CASSFRVVAGAPGRGDTQYF

D: TRBD1
size: -
J: TRBJ1-2
V: TRBV7-3
DNA: TGTGCCAGCAGCCCCGGACAGGGCTTTTCCTATGGCTACACCTTC
CDR3: CASSPGQGFSYGYTF

D: -
size: -
J: TRBJ1-2
V: TRBV18
DNA: TGTGCCAGCTCAGCAGAGTCCTATGGCTACACCTTC
CDR3: CASSAESYGYTF

D: -
size: -
J: TRBJ1-1
V: TRBV28
DNA: TGTGCCAGCAGACCGCCCATTCGGGGCTTCGTGAACACTGAAGCTTTCTTT
CDR3: CASRPPIRGFVNTEAFF

D: -
size: -
J: TRBJ2-7
V: TRBV6-1
DNA: TGTGCCAGCCGAGACAGATCCTACGAGCAGTACTTC
CDR3: CASRDRSYEQYF

D: -
size: -
J: TRBJ1-1
V: TRBV6-5
DNA: TGTGCCAGCAGTTGGAGTCGCAACATGAACACTGAAGCTTTCTTT
CDR3: CASSWSRNMNTEAFF

D: -
size: -
J: TRBJ1-1
V: TRBV11-2
DNA: TGTGCCAGCAGCTTAGAATGGGGATCCCCAAACACTGAAGCTTTCTTT
CDR3: CASSLEWGSPNTEAFF

D: TRBD1
size: -
J: TRBJ2-1
V: TRBV28
DNA: TGTGCCAGCAGTTTATTTGGGACAGTGTATCCTGAGCAGTTCTTC
CDR3: CASSLFGTVYPEQFF

D: TRBD2
size: -
J: TRBJ2-1
V: TRBV5-6
DNA: TGTGCCAGCAGCCGGAGGGGACTAGCGGGGAATGAGCAGTTCTTC
CDR3: CASSRRGLAGNEQFF

D: TRBD2
size: -
J: TRBJ2-1
V: TRBV4-2
DNA: TGTGCCAGCAGCCAAGATAATGTCGGGGGGAGCTCCTACAATGAGCAGTTCTTC
CDR3: CASSQDNVGGSSYNEQFF

D: -
size: -
J: TRBJ2-3
V: TRBV5-1
DNA: TGCGCCAACAGCTTGAGTGCAGATACGCAGTATTTT
CDR3: CANSLSADTQYF

D: -
size: -
J: TRBJ2-1
V: TRBV11-1
DNA: TGTGCCAGCAGCTTAGCGGTAGCCTCCTACAATGAGCAGTTCTTC
CDR3: CASSLAVASYNEQFF

D: TRBD1
size: -
J: TRBJ1-3
V: TRBV18
DNA: TGTGCCAGCTCACACAACACCGGGACAGGGACAAGAAACACCATATATTTT
CDR3: CASSHNTGTGTRNTIYF

D: -
size: -
J: TRBJ1-5
V: TRBV5-1
DNA: TGCGCCCCACCAGGGAAGAGCAATCAGCCCCAGCATTTT
CDR3: CAPPGKSNQPQHF